The subject of this entry is one TCR beta chain. No antigen is known for it. 60 Vbeta and 13 Jbeta primers were used in PCR. Using immunoSEQ multiplex PCR, the repertoire was profiled, and TCRdb retains in-frame clones only, with some absent. The profile shows fewer than 200,000 clones, 82% of them singletons. The entry originates in a study of cytomegalovirus exposure and HLA in healthy donors. Study-level findings and limits: On later analysis, the bulk of CMV-associated TCR beta chains appeared to be HLA-restricted.

This CDR3 comprises 17 residues. CDR1 LNHDA and CDR2 SQIVND come from the germline V gene (reference sequence). Trimming at V came to 4 bases and at J to 6 bases, leaving 11 bases not matched to a gene. Donors counted as nominally healthy when sampled, yet unrecorded immune exposures were likely. The TCR sequence derives from a male donor in good health and CMV-seronegative. This chain connects TRBV19 to TRBJ1-5; 11 bases match TRBD1. The sequenced material came from PBMCs. In DNA form, the CDR3 reads TGTGCCAGTAGTACCTACCATGGACAGGGGGCTGGTCAGCCCCAGCATTTT. Translation gives CASSTYHGQGAGQPQHF.